This T cell receptor (beta chain) was retrieved from a study of cytomegalovirus exposure and HLA in healthy donors. The primer mix had 60 Vbeta and 13 Jbeta primers. Libraries were prepared by immunoSEQ multiplex PCR; TCRdb keeps only in-frame clonotypes and omits some of them. The clone table shows some 89,000 clones, with the ten largest holding roughly 3.5%. V lost 2 bases, J lost 3 bases, and 20 bases lay in between. Germline loops: CDR1 MNHNS, CDR2 SASEGT. The CDR3 sequence is 18 residues long. Sequenced sample: PBMCs. This chain uses TRBV6-1 with TRBJ1-5, with a possible D match to TRBD1 (5 bases). The clonotype originates from a woman aged 25 to 45 in good health and CMV-seronegative. The CDR3 sequence is CASSELVGNRSPNQPQHF. Here the CDR3 DNA reads TGTGCCAGCAGTGAACTAGTTGGCAACAGGAGCCCCAATCAGCCCCAGCATTTT.